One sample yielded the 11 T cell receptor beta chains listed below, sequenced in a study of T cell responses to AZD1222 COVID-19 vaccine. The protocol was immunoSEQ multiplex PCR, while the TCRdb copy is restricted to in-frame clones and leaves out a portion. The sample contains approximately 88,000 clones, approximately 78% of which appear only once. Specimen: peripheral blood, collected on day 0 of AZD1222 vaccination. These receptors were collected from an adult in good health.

Written as DNA, the CDR3 is TGTGCCACCAGTGATTCGGCCGGACAGGGCGGTAGTCAGACCCAGTACTTC. Protein sequence: CATSDSAGQGGSQTQYF. The chain uses TRBV24-1 and TRBJ2-5, with 8 bases identical to TRBD1. The germline CDR1 and CDR2 sequences are KGHDR and SFDVKD. With 2 bases clipped from V and 6 bases from J, the junction kept 13 bases outside the gene matches. This CDR3 is 17 amino acids long.

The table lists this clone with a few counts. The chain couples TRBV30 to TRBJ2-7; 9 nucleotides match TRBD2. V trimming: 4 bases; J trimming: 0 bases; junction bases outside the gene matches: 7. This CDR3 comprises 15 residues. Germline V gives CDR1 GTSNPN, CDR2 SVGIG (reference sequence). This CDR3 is CAWTASGIISYEQYF. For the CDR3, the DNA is TGTGCCTGGACTGCTAGCGGGATAATCTCCTACGAGCAGTACTTC.

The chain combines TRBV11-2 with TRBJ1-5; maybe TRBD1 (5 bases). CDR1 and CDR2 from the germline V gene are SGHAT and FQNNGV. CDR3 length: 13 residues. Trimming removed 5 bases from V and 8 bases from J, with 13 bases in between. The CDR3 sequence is CASSRRRGEPQHF. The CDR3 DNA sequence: TGTGCCAGCAGCCGAAGGAGAGGGGAGCCCCAGCATTTT.

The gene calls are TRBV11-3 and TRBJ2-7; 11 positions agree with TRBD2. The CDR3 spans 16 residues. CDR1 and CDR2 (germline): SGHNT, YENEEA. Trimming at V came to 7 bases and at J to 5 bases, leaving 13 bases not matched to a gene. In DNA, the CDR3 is TGTGCCAGCAAACTTAGTTTAGCGGGAGGGCTGGACGAGCAGTACTTC. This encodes CASKLSLAGGLDEQYF.

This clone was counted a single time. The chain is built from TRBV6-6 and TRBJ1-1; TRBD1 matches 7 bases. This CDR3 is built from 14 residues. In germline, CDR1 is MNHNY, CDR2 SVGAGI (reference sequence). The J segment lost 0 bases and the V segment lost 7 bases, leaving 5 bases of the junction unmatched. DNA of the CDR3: TGTGCCAGCATCTACCAGGGGGTGAACACTGAAGCTTTCTTT. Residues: CASIYQGVNTEAFF.

The CDR3 nucleotides are TGCGCCAGCAGCCTGACAGGAATGAACACTGAAGCTTTCTTT. Residues: CASSLTGMNTEAFF. The chain carries TRBV5-1 and TRBJ1-1, with TRBD1 as a possible D gene (6 bases). The V gene lost 4 bases and the J gene lost 0 bases, with 10 bases spanning the gap. Looked up from germline, CDR1 is SGHRS and CDR2 is YFSETQ. The CDR3 is 14 amino acids.

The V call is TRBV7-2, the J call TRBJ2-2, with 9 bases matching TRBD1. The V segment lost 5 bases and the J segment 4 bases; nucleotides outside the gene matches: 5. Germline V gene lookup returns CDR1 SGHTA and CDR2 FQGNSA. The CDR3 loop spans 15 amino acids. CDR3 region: CASSLGQGGTGELFF. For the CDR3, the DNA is TGTGCCAGCAGCCTGGGACAGGGAGGCACCGGGGAGCTGTTTTTT.

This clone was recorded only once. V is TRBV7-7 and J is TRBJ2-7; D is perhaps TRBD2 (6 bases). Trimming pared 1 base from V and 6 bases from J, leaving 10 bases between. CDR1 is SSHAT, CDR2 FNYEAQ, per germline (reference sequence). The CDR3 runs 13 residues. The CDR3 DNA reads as TGTGCCAGCAGCTTAGAACTAGCTGGCGAGCAGTACTTC. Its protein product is CASSLELAGEQYF.

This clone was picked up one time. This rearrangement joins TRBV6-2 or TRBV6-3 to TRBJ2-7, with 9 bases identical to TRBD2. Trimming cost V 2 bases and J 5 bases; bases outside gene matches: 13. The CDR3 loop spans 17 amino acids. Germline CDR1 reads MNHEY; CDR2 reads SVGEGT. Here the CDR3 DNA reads TGTGCCAGCAGTTACGGACGGGCGGCGGGAGGGCTGGACGAGCAGTACTTC. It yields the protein CASSYGRAAGGLDEQYF.

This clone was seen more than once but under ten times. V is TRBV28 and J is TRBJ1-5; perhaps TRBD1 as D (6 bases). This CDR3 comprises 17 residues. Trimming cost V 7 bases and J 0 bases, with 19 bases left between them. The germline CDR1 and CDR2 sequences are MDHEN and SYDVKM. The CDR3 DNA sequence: TGTGCCAGCACCTTAGCAGGGGCCTATTATAGCAATCAGCCCCAGCATTTT. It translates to CASTLAGAYYSNQPQHF.

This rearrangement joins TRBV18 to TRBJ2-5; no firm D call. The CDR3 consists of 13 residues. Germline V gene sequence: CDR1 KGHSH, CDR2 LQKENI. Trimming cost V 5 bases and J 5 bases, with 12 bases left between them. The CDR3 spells CASSGGARETQYF. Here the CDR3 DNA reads TGTGCCAGCTCAGGTGGAGCGAGGGAGACCCAGTACTTC. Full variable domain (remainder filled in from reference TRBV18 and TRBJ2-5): NAGVMQNPRHLVRRRGQEARLRCSPMKGHSHVYWYRQLPEEGLKFMVYLQKENIIDESGMPKERFSAEFPKEGPSILRIQQVVRGDSAAYFCASSGGARETQYFGPGTRLLVL.